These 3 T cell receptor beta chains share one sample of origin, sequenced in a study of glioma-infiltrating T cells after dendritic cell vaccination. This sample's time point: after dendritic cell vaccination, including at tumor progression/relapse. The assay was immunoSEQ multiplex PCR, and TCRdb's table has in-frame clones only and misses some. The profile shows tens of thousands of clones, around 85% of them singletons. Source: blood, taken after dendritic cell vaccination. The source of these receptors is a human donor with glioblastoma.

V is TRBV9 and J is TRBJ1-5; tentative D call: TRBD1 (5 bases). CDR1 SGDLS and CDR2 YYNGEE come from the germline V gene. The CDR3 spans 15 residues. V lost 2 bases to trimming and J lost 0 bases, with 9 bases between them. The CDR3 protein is CASSVAGNSNQPQHF. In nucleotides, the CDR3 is TGTGCCAGCAGCGTTGCAGGGAATAGCAATCAGCCCCAGCATTTT.

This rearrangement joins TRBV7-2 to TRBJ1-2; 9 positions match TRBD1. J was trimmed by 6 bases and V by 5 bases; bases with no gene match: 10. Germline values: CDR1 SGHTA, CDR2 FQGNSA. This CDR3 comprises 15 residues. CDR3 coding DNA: TGTGCCAGCAGCCGGCGGACAGGGGATAAGGATGGCTACACCTTC. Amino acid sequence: CASSRRTGDKDGYTF.

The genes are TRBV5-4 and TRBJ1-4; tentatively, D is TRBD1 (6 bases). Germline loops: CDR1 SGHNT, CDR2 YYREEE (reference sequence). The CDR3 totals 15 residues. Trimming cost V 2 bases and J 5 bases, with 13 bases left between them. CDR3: CASSFGPRGNEKLFF. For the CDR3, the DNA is TGTGCCAGCAGCTTTGGACCGAGGGGGAATGAAAAACTGTTTTTT.